The entry below gives a single T cell receptor beta chain sequence along with its context. The sample originates from a study of CD8 T cells in Susac syndrome. Relapsing-remitting disease, either stable or active, was present in the multiple sclerosis controls, who were treatment-naive patients. The CDR3 runs to 14 residues. V was cut by 6 bases and J by 7 bases, with 16 bases left in between. Germline CDR1 LNHNV, CDR2 YYDKDF (reference sequence). Random-hexamer reverse transcription was applied to roughly 0.45 to 1 ug RNA. Coverage of TCR beta CDR3 amplification by immunoSEQ multiplex PCR extended to 54 Vbeta and 13 Jbeta. TCRdb passed the immunoSEQ multiplex PCR reads through MiXCR, listing each CDR3 protein once. The data show about 300,000 distinct CDR3 sequences, with 70% to 90% seen just once and less than 0.2% held by the top ten.

This TCR was recovered from a human donor with multiple sclerosis. The J gene is TRBJ2-1, the V gene TRBV15; unclear D gene. Material for sequencing was CD8+ T cells from PBMCs. The CDR3 DNA follows: TGTGCCACCAGTCTGCCCCTCTTGGATAATGAGCAGTTCTTC. This codes for CATSLPLLDNEQFF.